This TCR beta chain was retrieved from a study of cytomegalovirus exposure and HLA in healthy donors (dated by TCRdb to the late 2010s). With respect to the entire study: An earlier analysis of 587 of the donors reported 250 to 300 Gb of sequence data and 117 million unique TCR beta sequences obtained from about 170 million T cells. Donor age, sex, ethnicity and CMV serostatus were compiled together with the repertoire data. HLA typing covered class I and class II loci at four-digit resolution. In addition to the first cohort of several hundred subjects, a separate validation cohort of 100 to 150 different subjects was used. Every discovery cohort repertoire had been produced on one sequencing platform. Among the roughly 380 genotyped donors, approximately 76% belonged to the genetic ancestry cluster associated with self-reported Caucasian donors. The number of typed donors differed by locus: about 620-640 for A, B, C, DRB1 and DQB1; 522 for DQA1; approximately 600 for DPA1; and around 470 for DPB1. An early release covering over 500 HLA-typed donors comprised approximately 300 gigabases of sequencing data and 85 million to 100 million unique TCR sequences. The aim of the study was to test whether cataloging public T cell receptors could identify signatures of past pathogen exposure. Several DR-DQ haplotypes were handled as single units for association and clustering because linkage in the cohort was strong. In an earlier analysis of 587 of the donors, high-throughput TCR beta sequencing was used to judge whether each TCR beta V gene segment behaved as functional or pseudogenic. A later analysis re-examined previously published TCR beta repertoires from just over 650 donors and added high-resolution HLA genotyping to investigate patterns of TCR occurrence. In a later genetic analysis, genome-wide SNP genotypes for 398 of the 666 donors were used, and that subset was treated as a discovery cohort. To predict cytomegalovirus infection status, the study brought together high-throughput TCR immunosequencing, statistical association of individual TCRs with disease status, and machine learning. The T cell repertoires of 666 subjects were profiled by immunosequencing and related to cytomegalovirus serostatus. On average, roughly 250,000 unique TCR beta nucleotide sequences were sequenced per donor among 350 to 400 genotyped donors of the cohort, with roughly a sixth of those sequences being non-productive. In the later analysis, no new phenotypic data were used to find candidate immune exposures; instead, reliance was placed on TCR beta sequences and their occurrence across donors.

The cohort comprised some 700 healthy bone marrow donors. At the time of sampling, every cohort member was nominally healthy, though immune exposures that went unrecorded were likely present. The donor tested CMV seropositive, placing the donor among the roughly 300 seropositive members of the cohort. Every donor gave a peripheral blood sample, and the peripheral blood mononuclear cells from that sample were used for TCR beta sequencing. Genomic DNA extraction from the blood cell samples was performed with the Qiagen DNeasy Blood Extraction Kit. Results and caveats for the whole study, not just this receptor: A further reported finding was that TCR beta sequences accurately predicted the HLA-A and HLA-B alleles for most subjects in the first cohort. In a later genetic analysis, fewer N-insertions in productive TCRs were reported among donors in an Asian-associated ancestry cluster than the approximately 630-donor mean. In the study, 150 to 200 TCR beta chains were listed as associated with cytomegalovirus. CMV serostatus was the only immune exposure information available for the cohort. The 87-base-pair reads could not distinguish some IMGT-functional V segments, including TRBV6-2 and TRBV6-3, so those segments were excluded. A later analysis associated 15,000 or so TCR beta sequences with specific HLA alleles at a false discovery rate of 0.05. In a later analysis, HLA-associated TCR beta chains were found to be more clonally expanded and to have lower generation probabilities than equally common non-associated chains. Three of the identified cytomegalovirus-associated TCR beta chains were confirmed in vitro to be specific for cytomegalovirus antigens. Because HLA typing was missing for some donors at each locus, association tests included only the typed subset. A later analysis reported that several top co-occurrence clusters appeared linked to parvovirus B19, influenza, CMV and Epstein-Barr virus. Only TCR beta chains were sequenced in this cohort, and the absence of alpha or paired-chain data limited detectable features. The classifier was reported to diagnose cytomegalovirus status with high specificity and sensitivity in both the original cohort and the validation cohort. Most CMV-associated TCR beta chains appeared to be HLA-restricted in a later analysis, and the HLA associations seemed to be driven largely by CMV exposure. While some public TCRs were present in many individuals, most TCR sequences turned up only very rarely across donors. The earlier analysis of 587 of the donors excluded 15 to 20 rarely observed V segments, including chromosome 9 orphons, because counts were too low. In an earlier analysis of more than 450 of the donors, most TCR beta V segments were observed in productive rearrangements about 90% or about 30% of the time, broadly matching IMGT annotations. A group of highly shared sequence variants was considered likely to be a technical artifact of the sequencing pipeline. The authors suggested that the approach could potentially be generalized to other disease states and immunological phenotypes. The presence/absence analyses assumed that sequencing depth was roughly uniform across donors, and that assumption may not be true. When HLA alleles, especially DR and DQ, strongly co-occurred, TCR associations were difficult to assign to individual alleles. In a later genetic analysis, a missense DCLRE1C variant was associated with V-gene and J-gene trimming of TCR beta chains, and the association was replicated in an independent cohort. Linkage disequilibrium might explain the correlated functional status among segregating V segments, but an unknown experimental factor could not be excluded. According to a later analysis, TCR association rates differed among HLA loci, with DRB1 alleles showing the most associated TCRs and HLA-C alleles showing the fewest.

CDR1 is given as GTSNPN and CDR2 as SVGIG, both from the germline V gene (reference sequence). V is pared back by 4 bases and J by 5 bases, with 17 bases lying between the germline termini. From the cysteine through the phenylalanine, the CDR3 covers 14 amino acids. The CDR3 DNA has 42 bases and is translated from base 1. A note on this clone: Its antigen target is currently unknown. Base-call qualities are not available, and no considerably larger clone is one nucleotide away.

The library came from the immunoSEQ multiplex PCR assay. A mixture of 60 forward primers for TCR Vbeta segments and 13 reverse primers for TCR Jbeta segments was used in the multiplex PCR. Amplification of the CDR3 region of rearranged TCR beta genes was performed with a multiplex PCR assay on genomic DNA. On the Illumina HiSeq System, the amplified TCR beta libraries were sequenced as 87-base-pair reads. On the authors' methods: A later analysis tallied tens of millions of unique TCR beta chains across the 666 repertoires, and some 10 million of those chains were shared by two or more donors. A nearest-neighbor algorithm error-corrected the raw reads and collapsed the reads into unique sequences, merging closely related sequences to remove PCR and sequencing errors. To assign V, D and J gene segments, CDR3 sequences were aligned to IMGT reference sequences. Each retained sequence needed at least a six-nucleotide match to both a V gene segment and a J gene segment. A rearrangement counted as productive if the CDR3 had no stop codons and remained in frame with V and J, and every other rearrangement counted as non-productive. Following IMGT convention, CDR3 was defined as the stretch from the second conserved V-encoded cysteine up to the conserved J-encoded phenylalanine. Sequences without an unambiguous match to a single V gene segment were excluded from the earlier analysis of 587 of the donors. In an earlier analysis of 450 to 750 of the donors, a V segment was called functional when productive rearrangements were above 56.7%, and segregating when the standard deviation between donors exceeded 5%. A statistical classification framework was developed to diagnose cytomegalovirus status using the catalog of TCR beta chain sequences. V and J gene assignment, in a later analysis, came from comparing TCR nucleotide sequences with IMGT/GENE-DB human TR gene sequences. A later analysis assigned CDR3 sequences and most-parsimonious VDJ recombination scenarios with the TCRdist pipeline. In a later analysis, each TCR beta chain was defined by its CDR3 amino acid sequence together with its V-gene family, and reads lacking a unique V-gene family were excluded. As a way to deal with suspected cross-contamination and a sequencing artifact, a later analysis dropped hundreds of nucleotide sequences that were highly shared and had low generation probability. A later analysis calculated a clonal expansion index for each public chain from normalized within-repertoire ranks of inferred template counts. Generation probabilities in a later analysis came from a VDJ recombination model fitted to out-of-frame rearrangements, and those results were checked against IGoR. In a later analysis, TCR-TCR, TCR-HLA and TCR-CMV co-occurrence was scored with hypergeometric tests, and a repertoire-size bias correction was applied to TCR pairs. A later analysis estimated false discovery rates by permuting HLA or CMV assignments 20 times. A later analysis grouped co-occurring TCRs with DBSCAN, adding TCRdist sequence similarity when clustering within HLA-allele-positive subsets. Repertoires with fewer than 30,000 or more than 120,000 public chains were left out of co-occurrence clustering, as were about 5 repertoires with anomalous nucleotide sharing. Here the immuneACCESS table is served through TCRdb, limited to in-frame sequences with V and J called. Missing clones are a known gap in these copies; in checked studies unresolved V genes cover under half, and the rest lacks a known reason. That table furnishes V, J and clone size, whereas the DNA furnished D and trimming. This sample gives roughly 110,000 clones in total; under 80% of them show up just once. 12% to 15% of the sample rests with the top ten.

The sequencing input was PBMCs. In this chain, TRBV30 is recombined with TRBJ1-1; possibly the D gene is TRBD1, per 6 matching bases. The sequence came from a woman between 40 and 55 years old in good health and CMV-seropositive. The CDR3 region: CAWITGYPGTEAFF. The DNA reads TGTGCCTGGATTACAGGGTATCCGGGAACTGAAGCTTTCTTT. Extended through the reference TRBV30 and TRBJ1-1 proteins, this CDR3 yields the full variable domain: SQTIHQWPATLVQPVGSPLSLECTVEGTSNPNLYWYRQAAGRGLQLLFYSVGIGQISSEVPQNLSASRPQDRQFILSSKKLLLSDSGFYLCAWITGYPGTEAFFGQGTRLTVV.